The 22 T cell receptor beta chains listed next were all sequenced from one sample in a study of T cell repertoires in cytomegalovirus infection. TCRdb re-analysed the reads in MiXCR, keeping a single row per CDR3 protein. The sample has about 490,000 distinct CDR3 sequences, about 15% seen once. The specimen sequenced was CD8+ T cells from PBMCs. These receptors all come from a human donor in good health (CMV status not recorded). Some clones in this sample may be carry-over from other donors' samples.

This clonotype showed up just a few times. CDR3 DNA sequence: TGCAGTGCAAGGAGTGGGGTCGCCTACGAGCAGTACTTC. It codes for CSARSGVAYEQYF. V usage is TRBV20-1 and J usage is TRBJ2-7; D gene uncertain. Looked up from germline, CDR1 is DFQATT and CDR2 is SNEGSKA (reference sequence). Trimming shortened V by 6 bases and J by 2 bases, and 14 bases separated the two germline ends. The CDR3 sequence is 13 residues long.

Turning to this clonotype: Without the conserved terminal phenylalanine or tryptophan, this CDR3 likely stems from a read error. This chain connects TRBV7-6 to TRBJ1-6; D is possibly TRBD1 (6 bases). The germline V gene encodes CDR1 SGHVS and CDR2 FNYEAQ. Trimming stripped 5 bases from V and 5 bases from J, with 16 bases between. The CDR3 length is 16 residues. CDR3 residues: CASSHKLGGNNSPLHL. CDR3 in DNA: TGTGCCAGCAGCCACAAACTAGGGGGGAATAATTCACCCCTCCACTTG.

This clonotype was observed a handful of times. The chain links TRBV20-1 to TRBJ2-2; 7 positions agree with TRBD2. Trimming cost V 1 base and J 2 bases; bases outside gene matches: 1. This CDR3 has 14 residues. Germline CDR1 is DFQATT and CDR2 is SNEGSKA (reference sequence). CDR3 amino acids: CSARGEGNTGELFF. As DNA, the CDR3 is TGCAGTGCTAGAGGGGAGGGTAACACCGGGGAGCTGTTTTTT.

A few counts support this clonotype. V usage is TRBV5-6 and J usage is TRBJ2-1; TRBD1 or TRBD2 may be the D gene (5 bases each). Trimming removed 7 bases at V and 5 bases at J, with 13 bases between. Germline V CDR1 and CDR2: SGHDT, YYEEEE. This CDR3 comprises 13 residues. The DNA of the CDR3 is TGTGCCAGCGGGAGTAGCAGGGACAATGAGCAGTTCTTC. Protein: CASGSSRDNEQFF.

The chain combines TRBV24-1 with TRBJ1-5; 9 bases are shared with TRBD1. This CDR3 has 16 residues. Per the germline V gene, CDR1 is KGHDR and CDR2 is SFDVKD. Trimming removed 3 bases from V and 3 bases from J; junction bases left unmatched: 5. CDR3 in amino acids: CATSDAGTGNNQPQHF. The CDR3 nucleotides are TGTGCCACCAGTGATGCCGGGACAGGGAACAATCAGCCCCAGCATTTT.

At least ten counts were recorded for this clonotype. The rearrangement joins TRBV7-9 to TRBJ1-2, with no clear D. CDR3 size: 15 residues. Germline assignment: CDR1 SEHNR and CDR2 FQNEAQ (reference sequence). V lost 5 bases and J lost 8, with 21 bases in between. CDR3 in DNA: TGTGCCAGCAGCCCTCCCGGGATATTATACGAGGGCTACACCTTC. Translated, it gives CASSPPGILYEGYTF. Full variable domain (outside the CDR3, taken from reference TRBV7-9 and TRBJ1-2): DTGVSQNPRHKITKRGQNVTFRCDPISEHNRLYWYRQTLGQGPEFLTYFQNEAQLEKSRLLSDRFSAERPKGSFSTLEIQRTEQGDSAMYLCASSPPGILYEGYTFGSGTRLTVV.

This clonotype was observed a handful of times. The CDR3 is CASSVGRSEAFF. CDR3 sequence (DNA): TGTGCCAGTAGTGTCGGGCGGTCTGAAGCTTTCTTT. The rearrangement uses TRBV19 and TRBJ1-1; no definite D call. From germline, CDR1 is LNHDA and CDR2 SQIVND (reference sequence). V shed 5 bases and J shed 6 bases, with 10 bases lying between them. The CDR3 spans 12 residues.

This clonotype occurred a few times. The CDR3 region has the DNA TGTGCCAGCAGCGTAGAGCCAGCTAACTATGGCTACACCTTC. Amino acids: CASSVEPANYGYTF. The V gene is TRBV9, the J gene TRBJ1-2; D ambiguous. This CDR3 has 14 residues. Per germline, CDR1 SGDLS and CDR2 YYNGEE. Trimming cost V 0 bases and J 0 bases, with 6 bases left between them.

This clonotype was detected ten times or more. This chain uses TRBV12-5 with TRBJ2-1, with D perhaps matching TRBD1 or TRBD2 (6 bases each). CDR1 LGHNT and CDR2 FRNRAP come from the germline V gene. CDR3 size: 15 residues. V lost 6 bases to trimming and J lost 2 bases, with 14 bases between them. The CDR3 loop reads CASGSGGATYNEQFF. In DNA, the CDR3 is TGTGCTAGTGGCTCCGGGGGCGCCACCTACAATGAGCAGTTCTTC. The variable domain in full, with the rest retrieved from reference TRBV12-5 and TRBJ2-1, is DARVTQTPRHKVTEMGQEVTMRCQPILGHNTVFWYRQTMMQGLELLAYFRNRAPLDDSGMPKDRFSAEMPDATLATLKIQPSEPRDSAVYFCASGSGGATYNEQFFGPGTRLTVL.

This clonotype was counted a few times. The chain carries TRBV5-5 and TRBJ1-5; D perhaps matches TRBD1 (6 bases). This CDR3 has 15 residues. V was trimmed by 5 bases and J by 4 bases, leaving 16 bases between them. The germline gives CDR1 SGHKS, CDR2 YYEKEE (reference sequence). The DNA of the CDR3 is TGTGCCAGCAGGGAAGGACAGTCTCAGAATCAGCCCCAGCATTTT. It is translated as CASREGQSQNQPQHF.

This clonotype came up a few times. The rearrangement links TRBV12-5 to TRBJ1-5; D may be TRBD1 (5 bases). Per the germline V gene, CDR1 is LGHNT and CDR2 is FRNRAP. The CDR3 has 14 amino acids. V lost 5 bases and J 4 bases, leaving 12 bases between the germline ends. DNA for the CDR3: TGTGCTAGTGGTCCAGTCGGGGGAAATCAGCCCCAGCATTTT. It codes for CASGPVGGNQPQHF.

The sample holds many counts of this clonotype. V is TRBV7-9 and J is TRBJ1-5; TRBD1 is a possible D gene (5 bases). V lost 5 bases and J 7 bases, leaving 12 bases between the germline ends. The CDR3 contains 13 residues. Germline CDR1 SEHNR, CDR2 FQNEAQ (reference sequence). DNA of the CDR3: TGTGCCAGCAGCCCTCAGGGTGGACAGCCCCAGCATTTT. The encoded protein is CASSPQGGQPQHF.

Ten or more counts support this clonotype. The gene calls are TRBV7-8 and TRBJ2-5; D is possibly TRBD2 (6 bases). Germline lookup yields CDR1 SGHVS and CDR2 FQNEAQ. Deletions cut 3 bases from V and 1 base from J, with 21 bases between. The CDR3 is 18 amino acids. In DNA form, the CDR3 reads TGTGCCAGCAGCTTTAAAAGTATTTCGCGGGAAGGCCAAGAGACCCAGTACTTC. Translation: CASSFKSISREGQETQYF.

This clonotype was found a few times. V usage is TRBV15 and J usage is TRBJ2-7; D is possibly TRBD2 (5 bases). CDR1 and CDR2 (germline): LNHNV, YYDKDF (reference sequence). The CDR3 spans 14 residues. Between the trimmed V and J ends, which lost 2 bases and 3 bases, there was a span of 11 bases. CDR3 nucleotide sequence: TGTGCCACCAGCAGAAATAAGAGGGACTACGAGCAGTACTTC. Translation: CATSRNKRDYEQYF. The full variable domain, in which reference TRBV15 and TRBJ2-7 provide the parts outside the CDR3, is DAMVIQNPRYQVTQFGKPVTLSCSQTLNHNVMYWYQQKSSQAPKLLFHYYDKDFNNEADTPDNFQSRRPNTSFCFLDIRSPGLGDTAMYLCATSRNKRDYEQYFGPGTRLTVT.

This clonotype was found a few times. The chain joins TRBV28 to TRBJ2-2; D is possibly TRBD1 or TRBD2 (5 bases each). The ends were cut back, 7 bases at V and 6 bases at J, with 12 bases in the middle. CDR1 and CDR2 from the germline V gene are MDHEN and SYDVKM. The CDR3 is 13 amino acids. The CDR3 region is CASNYWGSGELFF. CDR3 sequence (DNA): TGTGCCAGCAACTACTGGGGGTCCGGGGAGCTGTTTTTT.

Only a few counts were recorded for this clonotype. V and J are TRBV7-9 and TRBJ2-2; D is possibly TRBD1 (6 bases). V lost 6 bases, J lost 3 bases, and 14 bases lay in between. The CDR3 extends over 15 amino acids. CDR1 SEHNR and CDR2 FQNEAQ come from the germline V gene (reference sequence). The CDR3 DNA reads as TGTGCCAGCAGGGCCCGGCAGGGGTACACCGGGGAGCTGTTTTTT. Translation gives CASRARQGYTGELFF.

This clonotype was counted ten times or more. The chain is built from TRBV12-3 or TRBV12-4 and TRBJ2-7; the match to TRBD2 covers 13 bases. There are 16 residues in the CDR3. V shed 2 bases, J shed 2 bases, and the junction held 3 bases outside the gene matches. The CDR3 DNA reads as TGTGCCAGCAGTTTAAGTGGGACTAGCGGGACCTACGAGCAGTACTTC. Protein sequence: CASSLSGTSGTYEQYF.

Many counts were recorded for this clonotype. This chain links TRBV7-8 with TRBJ2-7; maybe TRBD1 (5 bases). Germline CDR1 reads SGHVS; CDR2 reads FQNEAQ. V lost 3 bases and J 3 bases, leaving 9 bases between the germline ends. The CDR3 consists of 13 residues. The CDR3 DNA reads as TGTGCCAGCAGCTTCTCAGGGATCTACGAGCAGTACTTC. This translates into CASSFSGIYEQYF.

This clonotype has more than one count but fewer than ten. The genes are TRBV7-6 and TRBJ1-1; TRBD1 might be the D (5 bases). V lost 4 bases to trimming and J lost 4 bases, with 13 bases between them. This CDR3 has 14 residues. CDR1 and CDR2 from the germline V gene are SGHVS and FNYEAQ. The DNA of the CDR3 is TGTGCCAGCAGCTCCTGGGGCGCAAGCACTGAAGCTTTCTTT. It specifies CASSSWGASTEAFF.

The chain joins TRBV27 to TRBJ2-7; 9 bases are a match to TRBD1. Germline values: CDR1 MNHEY, CDR2 SMNVEV (reference sequence). Losses at the gene ends were 3 bases for V and 3 bases for J; bases not matched to a gene: 3. This CDR3 comprises 14 residues. CDR3 region: CASSFGQGLYEQYF. In nucleotides, the CDR3 is TGTGCCAGCAGTTTTGGACAGGGGCTCTACGAGCAGTACTTC.

In this sample, this clonotype turned up many times. The chain joins TRBV7-9 to TRBJ1-1; D perhaps matches TRBD1 (5 bases). The CDR3 is made up of 14 amino acids. V lost 2 bases and J 3 bases, leaving 10 bases between the germline ends. Germline loops: CDR1 SEHNR, CDR2 FQNEAQ (reference sequence). DNA of the CDR3: TGTGCCAGCAGCTTAATTGAAGGGGACACTGAAGCTTTCTTT. Protein: CASSLIEGDTEAFF.

There are many counts of this clonotype. The rearrangement joins TRBV7-8 to TRBJ2-5; 14 bases line up with TRBD2. V lost 5 bases to trimming and J lost 4 bases; unmatched junction nucleotides: 9. From germline, CDR1 is SGHVS and CDR2 FQNEAQ. This CDR3 is built from 17 residues. The CDR3 protein is CASSMGTSGRLGETQYF. The CDR3 DNA reads as TGTGCCAGCAGCATGGGGACTAGCGGGAGACTAGGAGAGACCCAGTACTTC. Full variable domain (rest looked up from reference TRBV7-8 and TRBJ2-5): GAGVSQSPRYKVAKRGQDVALRCDPISGHVSLFWYQQALGQGPEFLTYFQNEAQLDKSGLPSDRFFAERPEGSVSTLKIQRTQQEDSAVYLCASSMGTSGRLGETQYFGPGTRLLVL.